This passage covers 7 T cell receptor beta chains from one sample sequenced in a study of OX40 agonist ivuxolimab in advanced cancers. Clones were read by immunoSEQ multiplex PCR, and TCRdb kept only the in-frame ones, dropping some. The sample includes 100,000 or so clones, approximately 90% of them seen just once. Sequenced here: CD4+ or CD8+ T cells sorted from blood, sampled in a trial of the OX40 agonist ivuxolimab. The receptors here all came from an adult with an advanced solid tumor such as melanoma, head and neck, liver or kidney cancer.

The chain uses TRBV6-5 and TRBJ2-7, with D possibly being TRBD1 (5 bases). V was shortened by 5 bases and J by 4 bases, with 9 bases between the two germline ends. Germline CDR1 reads MNHEY; CDR2 reads SVGAGI. The CDR3 has 12 amino acids. The CDR3 is CASSQGLYEQYF. CDR3 sequence (DNA): TGTGCCAGCAGTCAGGGATTGTACGAGCAGTACTTC.

The V call is TRBV10-3, the J call TRBJ2-7; 8 nucleotides line up with TRBD1. The V gene end was trimmed by 6 bases and the J gene end by 5 bases; junction bases not matched to a gene: 9. This CDR3 is built from 14 residues. Germline V gene lookup returns CDR1 ENHRY and CDR2 SYGVKD. The CDR3 DNA is TGTGCCATCAGACCCGGGACAGGACTCCACGAGCAGTACTTC. Its protein is CAIRPGTGLHEQYF.

The chain joins TRBV14 to TRBJ2-5, with TRBD2 matching over 7 bases. V was clipped by 1 base and J by 5 bases; unmatched bases: 4. Germline CDR1 reads SGHDN; CDR2 reads FVKESK. This CDR3 has 14 amino acids. CDR3 DNA: TGTGCCAGCAGCCAAGTGGGAGGGTTGGAGACCCAGTACTTC. This gives the protein CASSQVGGLETQYF.

The J gene is TRBJ2-5, the V gene TRBV2; 7 bases align to TRBD1. Per the germline V gene, CDR1 is SNHLY and CDR2 is FYNNEI. Germline trimming cut 7 bases from V and 3 bases from J; bases unmatched to any gene: 11. The CDR3 is 15 residues long. CDR3 coding DNA: TGTGCCAGCAAGTCATTCAGGGACAGTAAAGAGACCCAGTACTTC. This translates into CASKSFRDSKETQYF. The full variable domain, in which reference TRBV2 and TRBJ2-5 provide the parts outside the CDR3, is EPEVTQTPSHQVTQMGQEVILRCVPISNHLYFYWYRQILGQKVEFLVSFYNNEISEKSEIFDDQFSVERPDGSNFTLKIRSTKLEDSAMYFCASKSFRDSKETQYFGPGTRLLVL.

The chain is built from TRBV19 and TRBJ2-2; tentative D call: TRBD1 (5 bases). With 8 bases removed from V and 0 bases from J, the gap between germline ends came to 13 bases. The V gene's germline CDR1 is LNHDA and CDR2 SQIVND (reference sequence). This CDR3 is 15 amino acids long. The CDR3 DNA reads as TGTGCCAGTTCGAAAGCAGGGACGAACACCGGGGAGCTGTTTTTT. Translated: CASSKAGTNTGELFF.

This rearrangement joins TRBV7-2 to TRBJ2-5; D is unclear. This CDR3 comprises 14 residues. Germline lookup yields CDR1 SGHTA and CDR2 FQGNSA. V was pared by 2 bases and J by 1 base, with 8 bases between. Here the CDR3 DNA reads TGTGCCAGCAGCTTATCGGGCCCCCAAGAGACCCAGTACTTC. Translating gives CASSLSGPQETQYF.

The rearrangement uses TRBV6-4 and TRBJ2-1; 9 bases are a match to TRBD2. Germline lookup yields CDR1 MRHNA and CDR2 SNTAGT. The CDR3 has 15 amino acids. Losses at the gene ends were 4 bases for V and 8 bases for J; bases not matched to a gene: 9. In DNA, the CDR3 is TGTGCCAGCAGTGTCAATAGCGGGAGCGCCTATGAGCAGTTCTTC. As protein: CASSVNSGSAYEQFF.